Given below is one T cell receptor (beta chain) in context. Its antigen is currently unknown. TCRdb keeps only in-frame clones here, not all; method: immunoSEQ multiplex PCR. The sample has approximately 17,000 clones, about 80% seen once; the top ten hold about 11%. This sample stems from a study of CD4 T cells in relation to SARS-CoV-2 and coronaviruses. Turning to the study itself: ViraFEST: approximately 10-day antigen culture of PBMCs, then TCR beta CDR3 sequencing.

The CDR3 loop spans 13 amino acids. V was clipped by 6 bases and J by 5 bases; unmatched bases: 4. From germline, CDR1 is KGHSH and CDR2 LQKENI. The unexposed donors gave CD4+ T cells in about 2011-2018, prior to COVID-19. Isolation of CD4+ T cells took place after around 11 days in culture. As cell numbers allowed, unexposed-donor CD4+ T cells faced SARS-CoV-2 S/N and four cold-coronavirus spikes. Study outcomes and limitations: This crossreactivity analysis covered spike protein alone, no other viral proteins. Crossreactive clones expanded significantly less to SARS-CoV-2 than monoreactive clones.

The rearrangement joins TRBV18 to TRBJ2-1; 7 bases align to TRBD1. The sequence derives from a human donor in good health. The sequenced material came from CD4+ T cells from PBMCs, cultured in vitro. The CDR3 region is CASSAGTDNEQFF. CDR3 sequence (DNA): TGTGCCAGCTCGGCCGGGACAGACAATGAGCAGTTCTTC.